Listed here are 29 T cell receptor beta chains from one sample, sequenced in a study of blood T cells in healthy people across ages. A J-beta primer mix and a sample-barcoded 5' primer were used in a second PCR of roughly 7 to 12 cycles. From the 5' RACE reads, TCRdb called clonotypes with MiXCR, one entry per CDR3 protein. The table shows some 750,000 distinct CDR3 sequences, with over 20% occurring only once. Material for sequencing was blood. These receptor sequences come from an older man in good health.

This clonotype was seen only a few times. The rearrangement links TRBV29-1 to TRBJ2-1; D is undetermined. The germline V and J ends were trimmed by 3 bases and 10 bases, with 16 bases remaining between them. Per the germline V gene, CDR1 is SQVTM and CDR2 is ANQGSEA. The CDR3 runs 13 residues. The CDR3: CSVENGLNDEQFF. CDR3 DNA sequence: TGCAGCGTTGAGAATGGATTAAATGACGAGCAGTTCTTC.

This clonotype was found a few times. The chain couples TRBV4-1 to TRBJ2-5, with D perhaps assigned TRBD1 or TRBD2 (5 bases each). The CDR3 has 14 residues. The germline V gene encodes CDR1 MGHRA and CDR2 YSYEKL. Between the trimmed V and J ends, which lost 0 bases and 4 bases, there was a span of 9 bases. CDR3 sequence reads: CASSQEGVRETQYF. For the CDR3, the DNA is TGCGCCAGCAGCCAAGAGGGGGTTCGAGAGACCCAGTACTTC.

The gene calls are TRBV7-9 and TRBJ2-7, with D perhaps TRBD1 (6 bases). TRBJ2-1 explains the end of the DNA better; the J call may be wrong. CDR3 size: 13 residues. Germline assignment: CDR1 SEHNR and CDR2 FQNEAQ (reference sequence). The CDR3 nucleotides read TGTGCCAGTCGTTGGACAGCGAACAATGAGCAGTTCTTC. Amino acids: CASRWTANNEQFF.

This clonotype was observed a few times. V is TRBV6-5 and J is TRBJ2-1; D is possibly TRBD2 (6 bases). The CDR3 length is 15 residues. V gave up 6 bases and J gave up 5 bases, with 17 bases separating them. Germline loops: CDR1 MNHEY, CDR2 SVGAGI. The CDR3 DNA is TGTGCCAGCAGGGAGTCTCGGCGGGGTAACAATGAGCAGTTCTTC. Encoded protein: CASRESRRGNNEQFF.

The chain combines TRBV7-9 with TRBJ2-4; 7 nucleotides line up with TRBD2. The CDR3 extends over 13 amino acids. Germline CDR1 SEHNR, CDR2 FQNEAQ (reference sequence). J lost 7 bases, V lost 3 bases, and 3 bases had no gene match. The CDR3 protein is CASSFGTTNIQYF. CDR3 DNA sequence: TGTGCCAGCAGCTTCGGGACTACCAACATTCAGTACTTC. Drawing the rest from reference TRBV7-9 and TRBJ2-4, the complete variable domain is DTGVSQNPRHKITKRGQNVTFRCDPISEHNRLYWYRQTLGQGPEFLTYFQNEAQLEKSRLLSDRFSAERPKGSFSTLEIQRTEQGDSAMYLCASSFGTTNIQYFGAGTRLSVL.

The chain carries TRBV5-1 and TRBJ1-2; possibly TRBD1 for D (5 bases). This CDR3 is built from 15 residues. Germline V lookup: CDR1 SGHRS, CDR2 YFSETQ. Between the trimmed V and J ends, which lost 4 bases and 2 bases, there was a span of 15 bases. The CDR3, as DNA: TGCGCCAGCAGCGCCGGTGGCAGGGAGAACTATGGCTACACCTTC. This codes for CASSAGGRENYGYTF.

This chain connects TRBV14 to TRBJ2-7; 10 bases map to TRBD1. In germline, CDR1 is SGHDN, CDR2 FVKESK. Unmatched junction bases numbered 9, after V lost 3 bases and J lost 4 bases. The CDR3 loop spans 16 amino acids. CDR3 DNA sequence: TGTGCCAGCAGCCAGGGGCCTGCGGGACAGGGGTACGAGCAGTACTTC. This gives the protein CASSQGPAGQGYEQYF.

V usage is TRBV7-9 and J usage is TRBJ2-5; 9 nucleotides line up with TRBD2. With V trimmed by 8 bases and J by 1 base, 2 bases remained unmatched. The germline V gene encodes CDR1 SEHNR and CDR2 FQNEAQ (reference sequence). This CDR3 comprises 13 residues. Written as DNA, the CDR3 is TGTGCCAGCCAGCGGGGGGCCCAAGAGACCCAGTACTTC. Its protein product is CASQRGAQETQYF.

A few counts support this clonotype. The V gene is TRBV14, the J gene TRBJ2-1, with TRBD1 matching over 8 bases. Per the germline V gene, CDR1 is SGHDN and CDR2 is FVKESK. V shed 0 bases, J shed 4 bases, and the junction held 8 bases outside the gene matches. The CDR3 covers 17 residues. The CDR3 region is CASSQDLRQGSYNEQFF. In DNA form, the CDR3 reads TGTGCCAGCAGCCAAGATCTGAGACAGGGGTCGTACAATGAGCAGTTCTTC. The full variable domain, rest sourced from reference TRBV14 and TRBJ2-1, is EAGVTQFPSHSVIEKGQTVTLRCDPISGHDNLYWYRRVMGKEIKFLLHFVKESKQDESGMPNNRFLAERTGGTYSTLKVQPAELEDSGVYFCASSQDLRQGSYNEQFFGPGTRLTVL.

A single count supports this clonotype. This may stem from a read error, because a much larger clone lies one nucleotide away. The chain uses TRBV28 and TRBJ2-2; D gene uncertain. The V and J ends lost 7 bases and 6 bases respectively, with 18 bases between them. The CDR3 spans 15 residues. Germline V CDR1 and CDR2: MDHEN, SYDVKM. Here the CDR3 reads CASTTFEEIAGELFF. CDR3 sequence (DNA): TGTGCCAGCACCACCTTTGAGGAAATTGCCGGGGAGCTGTTTTTT. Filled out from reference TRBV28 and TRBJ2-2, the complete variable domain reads DVKVTQSSRYLVKRTGEKVFLECVQDMDHENMFWYRQDPGLGLRLIYFSYDVKMKEKGDIPEGYSVSREKKERFSLILESASTNQTSMYLCASTTFEEIAGELFFGEGSRLTVL.

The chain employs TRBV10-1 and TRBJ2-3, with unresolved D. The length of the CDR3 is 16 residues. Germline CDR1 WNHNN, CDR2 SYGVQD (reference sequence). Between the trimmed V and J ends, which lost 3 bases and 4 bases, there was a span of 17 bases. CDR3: CASSDPVPNAADTQYF. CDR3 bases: TGCGCCAGCAGTGATCCCGTACCCAACGCGGCAGATACGCAGTATTTT.

The CDR3 sequence is CSAGTGSVRQPQHF. CDR3 nucleotides: TGCAGTGCTGGGACAGGGAGTGTACGGCAGCCCCAGCATTTT. The chain combines TRBV20-1 with TRBJ1-5, with TRBD1 matching 9 bases. The V gene's germline CDR1 is DFQATT and CDR2 SNEGSKA (reference sequence). The junction had 9 bases not matched to a gene; V was cut back by 5 bases and J by 7 bases. CDR3 length: 14 residues.

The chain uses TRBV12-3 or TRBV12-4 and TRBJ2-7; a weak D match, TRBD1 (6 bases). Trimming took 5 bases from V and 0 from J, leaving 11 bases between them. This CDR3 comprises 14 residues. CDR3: CASSVDRSSYEQYF. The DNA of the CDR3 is TGTGCCAGCAGTGTAGACAGGAGCTCCTACGAGCAGTACTTC.

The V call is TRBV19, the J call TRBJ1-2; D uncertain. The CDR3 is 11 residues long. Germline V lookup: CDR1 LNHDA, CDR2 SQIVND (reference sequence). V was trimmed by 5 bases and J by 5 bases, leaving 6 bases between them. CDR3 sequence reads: CASSASYGYTF. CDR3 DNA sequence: TGTGCCAGTAGTGCGTCATATGGCTACACCTTC.

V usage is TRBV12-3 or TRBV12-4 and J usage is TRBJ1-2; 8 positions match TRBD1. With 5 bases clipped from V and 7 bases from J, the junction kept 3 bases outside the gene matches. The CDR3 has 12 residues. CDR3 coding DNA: TGTGCCAGCAGTGCCGGACAGGGTGGCTACACCTTC. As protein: CASSAGQGGYTF.

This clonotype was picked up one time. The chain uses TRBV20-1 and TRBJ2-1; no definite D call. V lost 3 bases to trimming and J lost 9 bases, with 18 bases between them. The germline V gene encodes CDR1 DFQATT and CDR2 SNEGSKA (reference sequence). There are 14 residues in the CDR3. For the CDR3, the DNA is TGCAGTGCTAGGCCCTCTAAGCCCTACGGTGAGCAGTTCTTC. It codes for CSARPSKPYGEQFF.

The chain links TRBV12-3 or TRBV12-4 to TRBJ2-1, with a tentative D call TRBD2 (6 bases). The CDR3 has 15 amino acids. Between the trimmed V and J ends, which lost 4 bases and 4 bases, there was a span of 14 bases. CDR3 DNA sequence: TGTGCCAGCAGTTCCCGGGGACTGGGTTACAATGAGCAGTTCTTC. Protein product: CASSSRGLGYNEQFF.

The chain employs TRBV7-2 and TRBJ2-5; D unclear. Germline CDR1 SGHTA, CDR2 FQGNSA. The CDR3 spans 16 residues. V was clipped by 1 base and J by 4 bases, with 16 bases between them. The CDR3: CASSLVGSISIETQYF. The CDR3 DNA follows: TGTGCCAGCAGCTTAGTAGGGTCCATATCGATAGAGACCCAGTACTTC.

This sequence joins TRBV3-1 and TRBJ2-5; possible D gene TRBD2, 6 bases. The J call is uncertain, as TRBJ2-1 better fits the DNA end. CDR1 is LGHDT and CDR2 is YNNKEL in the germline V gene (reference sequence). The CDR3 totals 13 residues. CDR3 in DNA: TGTGCCAGCAGCCAAGTCGGGGGACGAGAGCAGTTCTTC. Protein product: CASSQVGGREQFF.

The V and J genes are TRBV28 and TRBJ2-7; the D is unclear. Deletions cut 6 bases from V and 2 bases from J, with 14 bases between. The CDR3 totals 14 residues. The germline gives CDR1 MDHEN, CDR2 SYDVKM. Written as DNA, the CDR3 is TGTGCCAGCAGCCGCCGAGTTTCGCCCTACGAGCAGTACTTC. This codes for CASSRRVSPYEQYF.

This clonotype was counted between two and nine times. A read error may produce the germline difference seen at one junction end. The DNA for the CDR3 is TGCGCCACCAGCAGTTCTACAGGGGGTAGAGAGACCCAGTACTTC. It translates to CATSSSTGGRETQYF. V and J are TRBV15 and TRBJ2-5; 8 positions agree with TRBD1. CDR1 and CDR2 from the germline V gene are LNHNV and YYDKDF (reference sequence). This CDR3 comprises 15 residues.

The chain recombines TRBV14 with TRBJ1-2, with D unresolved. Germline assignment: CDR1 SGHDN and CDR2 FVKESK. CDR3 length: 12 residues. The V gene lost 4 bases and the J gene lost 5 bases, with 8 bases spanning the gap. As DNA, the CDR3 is TGTGCCAGCAGCCCCGATGCTTATGGCTACACCTTC. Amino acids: CASSPDAYGYTF.

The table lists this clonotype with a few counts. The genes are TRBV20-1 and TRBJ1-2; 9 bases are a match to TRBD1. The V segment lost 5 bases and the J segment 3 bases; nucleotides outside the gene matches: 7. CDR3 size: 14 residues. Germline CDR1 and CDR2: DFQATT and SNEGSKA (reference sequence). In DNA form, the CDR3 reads TGCAGTGCTGCACGGACAGGGGTTTACTATGGCTACACCTTC. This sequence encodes CSAARTGVYYGYTF.

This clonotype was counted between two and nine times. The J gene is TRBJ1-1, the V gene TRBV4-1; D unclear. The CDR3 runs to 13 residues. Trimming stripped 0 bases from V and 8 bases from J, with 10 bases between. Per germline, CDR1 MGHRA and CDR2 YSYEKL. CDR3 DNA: TGCGCCAGCAGCCAAGAAGTGGAGACAGAAGCTTTCTTT. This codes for CASSQEVETEAFF.

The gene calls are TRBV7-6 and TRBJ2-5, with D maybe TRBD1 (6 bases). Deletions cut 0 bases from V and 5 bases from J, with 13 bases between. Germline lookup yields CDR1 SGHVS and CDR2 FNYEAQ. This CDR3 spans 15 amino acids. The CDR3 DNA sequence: TGTGCCAGCAGCTTAGCAGTGGACAGTTGGGAGACCCAGTACTTC. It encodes CASSLAVDSWETQYF.

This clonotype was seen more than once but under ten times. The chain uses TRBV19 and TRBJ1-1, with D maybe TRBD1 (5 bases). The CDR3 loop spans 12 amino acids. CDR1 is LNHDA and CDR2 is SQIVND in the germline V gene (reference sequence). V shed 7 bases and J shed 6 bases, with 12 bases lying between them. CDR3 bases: TGTGCCAGTACCTCGGGGGAACCTGAAGCTTTCTTT. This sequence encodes CASTSGEPEAFF.

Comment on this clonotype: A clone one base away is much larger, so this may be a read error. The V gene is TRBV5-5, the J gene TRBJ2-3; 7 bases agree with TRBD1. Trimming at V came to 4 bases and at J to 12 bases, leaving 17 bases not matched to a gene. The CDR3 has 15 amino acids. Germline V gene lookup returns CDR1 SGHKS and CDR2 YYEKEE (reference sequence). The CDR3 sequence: CASSPDANRGLKQYF. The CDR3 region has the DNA TGTGCCAGCAGCCCGGACGCGAACAGGGGCCTTAAACAGTATTTT.

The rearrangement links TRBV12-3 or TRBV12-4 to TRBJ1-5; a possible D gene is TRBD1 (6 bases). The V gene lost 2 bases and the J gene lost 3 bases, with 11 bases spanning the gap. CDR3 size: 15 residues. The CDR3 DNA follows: TGTGCCAGCAGTTTAACAGGGTATAACAATCAGCCCCAGCATTTT. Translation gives CASSLTGYNNQPQHF.

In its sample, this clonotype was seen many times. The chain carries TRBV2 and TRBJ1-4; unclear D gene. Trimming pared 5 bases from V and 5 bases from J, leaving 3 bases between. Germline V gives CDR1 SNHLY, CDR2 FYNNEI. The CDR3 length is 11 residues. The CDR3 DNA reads TGTGCCAGCAGTCCCAATGAAAAACTGTTTTTT. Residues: CASSPNEKLFF.